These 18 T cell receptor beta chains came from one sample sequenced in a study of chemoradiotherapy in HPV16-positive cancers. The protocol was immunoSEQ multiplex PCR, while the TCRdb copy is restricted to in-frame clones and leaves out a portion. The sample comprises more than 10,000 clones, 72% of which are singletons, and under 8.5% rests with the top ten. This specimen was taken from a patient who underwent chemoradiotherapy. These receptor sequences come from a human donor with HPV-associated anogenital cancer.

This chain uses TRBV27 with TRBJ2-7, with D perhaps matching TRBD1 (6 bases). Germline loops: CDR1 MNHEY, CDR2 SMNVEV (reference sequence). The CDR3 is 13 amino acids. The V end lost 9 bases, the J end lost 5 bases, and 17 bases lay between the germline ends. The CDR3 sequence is CASGGRAIHEQYF. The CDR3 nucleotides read TGTGCCAGTGGGGGCAGGGCGATCCACGAGCAGTACTTC.

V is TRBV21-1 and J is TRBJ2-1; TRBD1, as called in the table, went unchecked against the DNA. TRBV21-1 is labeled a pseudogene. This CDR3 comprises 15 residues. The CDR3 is CASNRPGQGYNEQFF. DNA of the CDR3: TGTGCCAGCAACCGTCCGGGACAGGGGTACAATGAGCAGTTCTTC.

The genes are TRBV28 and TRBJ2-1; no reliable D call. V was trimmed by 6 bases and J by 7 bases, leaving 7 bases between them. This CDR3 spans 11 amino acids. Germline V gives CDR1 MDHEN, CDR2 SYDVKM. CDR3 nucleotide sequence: TGTGCCAGCAGGAATACGAATGAGCAGTTCTTC. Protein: CASRNTNEQFF.

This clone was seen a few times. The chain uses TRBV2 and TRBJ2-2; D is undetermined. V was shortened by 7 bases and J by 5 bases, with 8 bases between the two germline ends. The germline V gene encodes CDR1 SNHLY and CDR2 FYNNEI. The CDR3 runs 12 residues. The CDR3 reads CASKGVTGELFF. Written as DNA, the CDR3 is TGTGCCAGCAAGGGTGTTACCGGGGAGCTGTTTTTT.

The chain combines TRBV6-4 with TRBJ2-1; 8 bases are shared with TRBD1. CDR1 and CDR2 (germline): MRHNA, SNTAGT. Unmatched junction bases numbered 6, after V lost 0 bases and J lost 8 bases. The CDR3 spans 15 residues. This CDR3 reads CASSDSPQGADEQFF. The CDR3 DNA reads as TGTGCCAGCAGTGACTCCCCGCAGGGGGCAGATGAGCAGTTCTTC.

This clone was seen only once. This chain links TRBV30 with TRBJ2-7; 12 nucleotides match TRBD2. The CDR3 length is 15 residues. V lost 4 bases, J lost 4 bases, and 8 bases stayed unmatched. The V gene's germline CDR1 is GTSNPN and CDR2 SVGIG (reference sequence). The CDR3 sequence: CAWKSLAGGPYEQYF. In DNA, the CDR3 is TGTGCCTGGAAAAGCCTAGCGGGAGGGCCGTACGAGCAGTACTTC.

This CDR3 is CASSSAGVYEQYF. CDR3 nucleotide sequence: TGTGCCAGCAGTTCAGCGGGAGTATACGAGCAGTACTTC. The V gene is TRBV7-6, the J gene TRBJ2-7, with 8 positions matching TRBD2. The junction had 5 bases not matched to a gene; V was cut back by 6 bases and J by 4 bases. Germline CDR1 and CDR2: SGHVS and FNYEAQ. The CDR3 runs to 13 residues.

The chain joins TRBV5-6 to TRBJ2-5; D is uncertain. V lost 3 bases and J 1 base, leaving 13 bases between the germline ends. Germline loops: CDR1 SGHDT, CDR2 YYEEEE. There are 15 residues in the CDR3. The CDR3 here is CASSSIQRFQETQYF. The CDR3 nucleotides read TGTGCCAGCAGCTCGATCCAACGTTTCCAAGAGACCCAGTACTTC.

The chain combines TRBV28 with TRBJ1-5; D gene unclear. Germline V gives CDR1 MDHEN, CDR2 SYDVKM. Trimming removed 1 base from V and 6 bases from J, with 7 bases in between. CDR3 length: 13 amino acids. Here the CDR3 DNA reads TGTGCCAGCAGTTTATCAGTAACTCAGCCCCAGCATTTT. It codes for CASSLSVTQPQHF.

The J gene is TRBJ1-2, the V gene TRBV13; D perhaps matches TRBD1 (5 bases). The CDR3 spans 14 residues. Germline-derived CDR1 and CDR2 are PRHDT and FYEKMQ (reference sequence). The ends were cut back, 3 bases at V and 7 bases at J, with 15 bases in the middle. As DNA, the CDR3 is TGTGCCAGCAGCTTGGGCTCCAGCAGGGTTGGCTACACCTTC. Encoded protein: CASSLGSSRVGYTF.

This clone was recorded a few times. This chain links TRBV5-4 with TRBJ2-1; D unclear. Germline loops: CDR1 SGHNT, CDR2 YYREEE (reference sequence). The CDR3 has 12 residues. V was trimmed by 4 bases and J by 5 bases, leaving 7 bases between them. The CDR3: CASSPRNNEQFF. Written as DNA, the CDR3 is TGTGCCAGCAGCCCTCGAAACAATGAGCAGTTCTTC.

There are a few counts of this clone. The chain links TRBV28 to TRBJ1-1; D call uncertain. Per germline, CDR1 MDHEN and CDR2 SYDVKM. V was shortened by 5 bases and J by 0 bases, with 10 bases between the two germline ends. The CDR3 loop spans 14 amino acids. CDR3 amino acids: CASSPGPMNTEAFF. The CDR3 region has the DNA TGTGCCAGCAGTCCCGGGCCCATGAACACTGAAGCTTTCTTT. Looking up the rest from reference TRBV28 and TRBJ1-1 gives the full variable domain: DVKVTQSSRYLVKRTGEKVFLECVQDMDHENMFWYRQDPGLGLRLIYFSYDVKMKEKGDIPEGYSVSREKKERFSLILESASTNQTSMYLCASSPGPMNTEAFFGQGTRLTVV.

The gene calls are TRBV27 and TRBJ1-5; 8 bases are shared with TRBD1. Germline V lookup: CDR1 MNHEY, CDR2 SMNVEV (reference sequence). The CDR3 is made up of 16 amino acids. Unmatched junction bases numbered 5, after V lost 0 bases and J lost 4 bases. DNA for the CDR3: TGTGCCAGCAGTTTATCTGGACAGGGCCTTAATCAGCCCCAGCATTTT. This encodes CASSLSGQGLNQPQHF.

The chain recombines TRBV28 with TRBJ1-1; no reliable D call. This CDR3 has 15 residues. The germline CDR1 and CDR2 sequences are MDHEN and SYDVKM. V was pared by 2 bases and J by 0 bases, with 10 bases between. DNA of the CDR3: TGTGCCAGCAGTTTAGTCGCGGGGATGAACACTGAAGCTTTCTTT. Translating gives CASSLVAGMNTEAFF.

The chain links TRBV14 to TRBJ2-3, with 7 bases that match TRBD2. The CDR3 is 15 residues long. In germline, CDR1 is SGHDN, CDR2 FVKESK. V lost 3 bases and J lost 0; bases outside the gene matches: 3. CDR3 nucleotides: TGTGCCAGCAGCCAGCAACTAGCGAGCACAGATACGCAGTATTTT. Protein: CASSQQLASTDTQYF.

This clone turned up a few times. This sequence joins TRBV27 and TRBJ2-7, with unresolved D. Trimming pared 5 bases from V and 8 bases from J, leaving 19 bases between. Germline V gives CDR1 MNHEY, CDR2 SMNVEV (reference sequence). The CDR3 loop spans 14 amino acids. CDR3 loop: CASSPLGRVSKQYF. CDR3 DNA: TGTGCCAGCAGTCCCTTGGGTAGGGTAAGCAAGCAGTACTTC.

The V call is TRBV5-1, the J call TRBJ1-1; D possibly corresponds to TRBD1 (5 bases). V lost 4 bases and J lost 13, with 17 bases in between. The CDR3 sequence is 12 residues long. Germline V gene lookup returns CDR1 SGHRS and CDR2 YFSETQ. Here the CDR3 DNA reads TGCGCCAGCAGCCCCCAAGGGCAGGGCCTTTTCTTT. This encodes CASSPQGQGLFF.

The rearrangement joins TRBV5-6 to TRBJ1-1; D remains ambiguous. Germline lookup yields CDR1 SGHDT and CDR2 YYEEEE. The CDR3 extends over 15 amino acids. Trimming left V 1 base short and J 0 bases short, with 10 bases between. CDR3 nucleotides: TGTGCCAGCAGCTTGTCGGATTACATGAACACTGAAGCTTTCTTT. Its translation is CASSLSDYMNTEAFF.